This T cell receptor (beta chain) was identified during a study of blood T cell repertoires in COVID-19. Study overall: T cells, B-cell-depleted T cells, or PBMCs provided the cDNA or gDNA that served as material.

Participant-reported clinical history was the basis for cohort assignment. The CDR3 has 16 amino acids. With V trimmed by 5 bases and J by 2 bases, 9 bases remained unmatched. Germline loops: CDR1 MDHEN, CDR2 SYDVKM. Sequencing used immunoSEQ multiplex PCR; TCRdb keeps in-frame clones, though not all of them. This sample has a few hundred thousand clones, with roughly 89% found just once. The receptor was isolated from a woman in her thirties who had recovered from COVID-19. The specimen sequenced was PBMCs or T cells enriched from blood (not recorded which). The rearrangement joins TRBV28 to TRBJ2-3, with 8 bases fitting TRBD1. CDR3 in DNA: TGTGCCAGCAGTCCATCAGGGGGCAGGGCCACAGATACGCAGTATTTT. Its protein is CASSPSGGRATDTQYF.